One and the same sample provided the 12 T cell receptor beta chains below, sequenced in a study of Ad26.COV2.S vaccination and SARS-CoV-2 variants. This table comes from immunoSEQ multiplex PCR, and its TCRdb copy is limited to in-frame clones, with some not included. The sample has 400,000 to 450,000 clones; about 92% are singletons. Described treatment: around 19 received Ad26.COV2.S at low or high dose, single or two shots; 5 received placebo; per-sample allocation not given. Material that was analyzed had been drawn on day 63 after the first vaccine or placebo injection. Sequenced material: peripheral blood, taken in a trial of Ad26.COV2.S vaccine versus placebo. The receptors come from a person aged 18-60 years who received the Ad26.COV2.S COVID-19 vaccine or a placebo.

V is TRBV13 and J is TRBJ2-1, with 9 bases that match TRBD2. CDR1 and CDR2 (germline): PRHDT, FYEKMQ (reference sequence). V lost 5 bases, J lost 6 bases, and 11 bases stayed unmatched. The CDR3 extends over 16 amino acids. The CDR3 DNA reads as TGTGCCAGCAGCAAGAATAGCGGGGGATCAGGCAATGAGCAGTTCTTC. This encodes CASSKNSGGSGNEQFF. The variable domain in full, completed from reference TRBV13 and TRBJ2-1, reads AAGVIQSPRHLIKEKRETATLKCYPIPRHDTVYWYQQGPGQDPQFLISFYEKMQSDKGSIPDRFSAQQFSDYHSELNMSSLELGDSALYFCASSKNSGGSGNEQFFGPGTRLTVL.

The rearrangement links TRBV9 to TRBJ2-2; the D gene is possibly TRBD2 (6 bases). V was trimmed by 4 bases and J by 2 bases, leaving 18 bases between them. CDR1 and CDR2 from the germline V gene are SGDLS and YYNGEE. The CDR3 runs to 17 residues. CDR3 sequence reads: CASSPRGGTLNTGELFF. The CDR3 nucleotides are TGTGCCAGCAGCCCCCGAGGAGGGACCTTAAACACCGGGGAGCTGTTTTTT.

Of note for this clone: This may come from a read error, since a much larger clone is one base off. The rearrangement uses TRBV3-1 (or the pseudogene TRBV3-2) and TRBJ2-2; D not resolved. Trimming shortened V by 0 bases and J by 6 bases, and 2 bases separated the two germline ends. Germline lookup yields CDR1 LGHDT and CDR2 YNNKEL (reference sequence). CDR3 length: 12 amino acids. CDR3 amino acids: CASSQDAGELFF. The DNA for the CDR3 is TGTGCCAGCAGCCAAGATGCCGGGGAGCTGTTTTTT.

This rearrangement joins TRBV10-2 to TRBJ2-7, with D possibly TRBD2 on 6 matching bases. V was clipped by 7 bases and J by 6 bases, with 19 bases between them. The CDR3 covers 14 residues. CDR1 WSHSY and CDR2 SAAADI come from the germline V gene. The CDR3 region has the DNA TGCGCCAGCACCACCTCCGGGACTCGGAGCGAGCAGTACTTC. Translated: CASTTSGTRSEQYF.

The chain carries TRBV14 and TRBJ2-2; D not certain. V lost 3 bases and J lost 3, with 11 bases in between. CDR3 length equals 15 residues. Per the germline V gene, CDR1 is SGHDN and CDR2 is FVKESK. The CDR3 nucleotides read TGTGCCAGCAGCCAGGACCGGGCCTACACCGGGGAGCTGTTTTTT. It codes for CASSQDRAYTGELFF.

This clone was picked up one time. This chain joins TRBV6-2 or TRBV6-3 and TRBJ2-5, with 7 nucleotides matching TRBD2. Per the germline V gene, CDR1 is MNHEY and CDR2 is SVGEGT. Trimming took 2 bases from V and 2 from J; bases not matched to a gene: 11. This CDR3 is 17 amino acids long. The CDR3 sequence is CASSYLGGGAIQETQYF. The CDR3 nucleotides read TGTGCCAGCAGTTACCTTGGGGGAGGGGCTATACAAGAGACCCAGTACTTC.

The chain recombines TRBV7-8 with TRBJ2-7; 7 positions agree with TRBD1. Germline V lookup: CDR1 SGHVS, CDR2 FQNEAQ. V lost 0 bases to trimming and J lost 3 bases; unmatched junction nucleotides: 2. The CDR3 covers 14 residues. The chain's CDR3 is CASSLASGGYEQYF. The CDR3 nucleotides are TGTGCCAGCAGCTTAGCTTCAGGGGGCTACGAGCAGTACTTC. The whole variable domain, remainder taken from reference TRBV7-8 and TRBJ2-7, is GAGVSQSPRYKVAKRGQDVALRCDPISGHVSLFWYQQALGQGPEFLTYFQNEAQLDKSGLPSDRFFAERPEGSVSTLKIQRTQQEDSAVYLCASSLASGGYEQYFGPGTRLTVT.

The J gene is TRBJ2-5, the V gene TRBV5-4; D might be TRBD1 or TRBD2, each matching 7 bases. In germline, CDR1 is SGHNT, CDR2 YYREEE (reference sequence). This CDR3 comprises 15 residues. V was clipped by 3 bases and J by 1 base, with 13 bases between them. Here the CDR3 DNA reads TGTGCCAGCAGCTCGGGAGGACAGGTCCAAGAGACCCAGTACTTC. Protein product: CASSSGGQVQETQYF.

This clone has just a few counts. The V and J genes are TRBV11-2 and TRBJ2-7, with 11 nucleotides matching TRBD1. Germline V CDR1 and CDR2: SGHAT, FQNNGV. There are 15 residues in the CDR3. The junction had 3 bases not matched to a gene; V was cut back by 3 bases and J by 2 bases. CDR3 coding DNA: TGTGCCAGCAGCTTCGGACAGGGGGCGACCTACGAGCAGTACTTC. Its protein product is CASSFGQGATYEQYF. The whole variable domain, remainder taken from reference TRBV11-2 and TRBJ2-7, is EAGVAQSPRYKIIEKRQSVAFWCNPISGHATLYWYQQILGQGPKLLIQFQNNGVVDDSQLPKDRFSAERLKGVDSTLKIQPAKLEDSAVYLCASSFGQGATYEQYFGPGTRLTVT.

This clone was picked up one time. This sequence joins TRBV18 and TRBJ2-5; 13 bases match TRBD2. The junction had 3 bases not matched to a gene; V was cut back by 3 bases and J by 5 bases. Per germline, CDR1 KGHSH and CDR2 LQKENI. The CDR3 has 15 residues. Here the CDR3 reads CASSPTSGRDETQYF. The CDR3 coding sequence is TGTGCCAGCTCACCTACTAGCGGGAGGGATGAGACCCAGTACTTC.

The chain recombines TRBV6-5 with TRBJ2-3; D tentatively fits TRBD1 or TRBD2 (6 bases each). The CDR3 has 16 residues. In germline, CDR1 is MNHEY, CDR2 SVGAGI. V lost 2 bases and J 1 base, leaving 13 bases between the germline ends. CDR3 coding DNA: TGTGCCAGCAGTTACATCCGGGGGCGCGGCACAGATACGCAGTATTTT. Its translation: CASSYIRGRGTDTQYF.

The rearrangement joins TRBV7-6 to TRBJ1-1; possibly TRBD1 for D (6 bases). CDR3 size: 12 residues. Per germline, CDR1 SGHVS and CDR2 FNYEAQ. The V end was cut by 0 bases, the J end by 12 bases, with 11 bases between. This chain's CDR3 is CASSLAPGAPFF. CDR3 sequence (DNA): TGTGCCAGCAGCTTAGCTCCAGGGGCGCCTTTCTTT. Combining the CDR3 with reference TRBV7-6 and TRBJ1-1 gives the whole variable domain GAGVSQSPRYKVTKRGQDVALRCDPISGHVSLYWYRQALGQGPEFLTYFNYEAQQDKSGLPNDRFSAERPEGSISTLTIQRTEQRDSAMYRCASSLAPGAPFFGQGTRLTVV.